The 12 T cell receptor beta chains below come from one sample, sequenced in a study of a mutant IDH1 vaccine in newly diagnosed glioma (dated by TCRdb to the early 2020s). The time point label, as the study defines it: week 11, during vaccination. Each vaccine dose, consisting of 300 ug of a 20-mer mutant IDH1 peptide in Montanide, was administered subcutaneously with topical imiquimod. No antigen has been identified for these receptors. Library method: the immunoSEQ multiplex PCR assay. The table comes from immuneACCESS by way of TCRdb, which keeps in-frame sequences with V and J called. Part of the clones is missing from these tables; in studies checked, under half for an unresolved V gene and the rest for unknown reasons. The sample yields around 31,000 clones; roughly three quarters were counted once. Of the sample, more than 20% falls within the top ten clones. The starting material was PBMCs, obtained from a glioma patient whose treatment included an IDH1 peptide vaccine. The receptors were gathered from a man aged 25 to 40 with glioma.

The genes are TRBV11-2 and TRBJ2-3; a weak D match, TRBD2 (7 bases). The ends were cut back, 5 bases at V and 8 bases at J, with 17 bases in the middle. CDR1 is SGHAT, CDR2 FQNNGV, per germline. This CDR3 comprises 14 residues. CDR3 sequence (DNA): TGTGCCAGCAGCAAAGGGGGTGGGGAGGGTACGCAGTATTTT. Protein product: CASSKGGGEGTQYF.

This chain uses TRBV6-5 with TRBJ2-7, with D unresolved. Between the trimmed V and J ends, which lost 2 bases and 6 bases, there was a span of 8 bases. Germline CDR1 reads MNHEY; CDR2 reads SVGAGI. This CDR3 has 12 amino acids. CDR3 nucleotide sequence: TGTGCCAGCAGTTACCAGGTTTTCGAGCAGTACTTC. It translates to CASSYQVFEQYF.

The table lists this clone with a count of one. Here the CDR3 DNA reads TGCGCCAGCAGCCAAGGACTCGGGTCTACGGCCGGTAGCATATGGGAAAAACTGTTTTTT. Amino acids: CASSQGLGSTAGSIWEKLFF. This rearrangement joins TRBV4-1 to TRBJ1-4; D gene ambiguous. CDR1 is MGHRA, CDR2 YSYEKL, per germline. This CDR3 spans 20 amino acids. The V and J ends lost 1 base and 8 bases respectively, with 29 bases between them.

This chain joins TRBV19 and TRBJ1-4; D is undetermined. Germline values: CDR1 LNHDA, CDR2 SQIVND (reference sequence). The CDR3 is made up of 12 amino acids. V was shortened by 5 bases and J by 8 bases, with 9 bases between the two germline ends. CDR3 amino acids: CASSPGWEKLFF. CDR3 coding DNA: TGTGCCAGTAGTCCCGGGTGGGAAAAACTGTTTTTT.

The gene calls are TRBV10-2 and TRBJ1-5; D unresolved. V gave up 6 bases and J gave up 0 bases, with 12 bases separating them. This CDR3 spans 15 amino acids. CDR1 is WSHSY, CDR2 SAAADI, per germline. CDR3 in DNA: TGCGCCAGCAGCAAGCCCGGGGATAGCAATCAGCCCCAGCATTTT. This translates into CASSKPGDSNQPQHF.

CDR3 coding DNA: TGCAGCGTTGACACGGGTACCTACGAGCAGTACTTC. Translating it yields CSVDTGTYEQYF. V and J are TRBV29-1 and TRBJ2-7; D remains unclear. CDR1 SQVTM and CDR2 ANQGSEA come from the germline V gene. The ends were cut back, 3 bases at V and 2 bases at J, with 8 bases in the middle. The CDR3 contains 12 residues.

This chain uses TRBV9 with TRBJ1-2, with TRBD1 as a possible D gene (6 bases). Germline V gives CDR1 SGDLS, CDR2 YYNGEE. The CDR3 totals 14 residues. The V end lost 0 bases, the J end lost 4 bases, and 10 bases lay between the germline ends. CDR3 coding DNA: TGTGCCAGCAGCGTAGCAGGGGCGGGCTATGGCTACACCTTC. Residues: CASSVAGAGYGYTF.

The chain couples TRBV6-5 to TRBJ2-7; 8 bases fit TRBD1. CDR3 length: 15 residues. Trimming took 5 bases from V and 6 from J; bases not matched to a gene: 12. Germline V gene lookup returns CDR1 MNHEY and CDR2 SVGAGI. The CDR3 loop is CASSHPGQGASEQYF. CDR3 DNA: TGTGCCAGCAGTCACCCGGGGCAGGGGGCGTCCGAGCAGTACTTC.

The CDR3 is CASSFRGDSSYNEQFF. CDR3 nucleotides: TGCGCCAGCAGTTTCCGGGGGGACTCTTCCTACAATGAGCAGTTCTTC. This sequence joins TRBV4-3 and TRBJ2-1, with 7 bases lining up with TRBD2. V lost 6 bases to trimming and J lost 1 base; unmatched junction nucleotides: 9. In germline, CDR1 is LGHNA, CDR2 YSLEER. The CDR3 length is 16 residues.

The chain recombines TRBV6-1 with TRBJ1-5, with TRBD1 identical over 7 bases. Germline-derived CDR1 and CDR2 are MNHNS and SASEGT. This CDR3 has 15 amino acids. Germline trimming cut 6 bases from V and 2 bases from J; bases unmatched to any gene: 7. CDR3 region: CASRDRVVGNQPQHF. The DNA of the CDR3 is TGTGCCAGCAGAGACAGGGTGGTGGGCAATCAGCCCCAGCATTTT.

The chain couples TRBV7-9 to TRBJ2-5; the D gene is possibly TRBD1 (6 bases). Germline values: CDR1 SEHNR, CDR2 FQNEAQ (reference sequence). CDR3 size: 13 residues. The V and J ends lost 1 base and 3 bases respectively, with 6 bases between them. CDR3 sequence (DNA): TGTGCCAGCAGCTTAGGACAGGAAGAGACCCAGTACTTC. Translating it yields CASSLGQEETQYF.

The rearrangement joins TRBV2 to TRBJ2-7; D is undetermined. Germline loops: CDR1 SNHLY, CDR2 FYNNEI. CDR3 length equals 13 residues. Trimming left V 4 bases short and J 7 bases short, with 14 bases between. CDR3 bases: TGTGCCAGCAGTGTAGTTTCTTCGAATGAGCAGTACTTC. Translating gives CASSVVSSNEQYF.